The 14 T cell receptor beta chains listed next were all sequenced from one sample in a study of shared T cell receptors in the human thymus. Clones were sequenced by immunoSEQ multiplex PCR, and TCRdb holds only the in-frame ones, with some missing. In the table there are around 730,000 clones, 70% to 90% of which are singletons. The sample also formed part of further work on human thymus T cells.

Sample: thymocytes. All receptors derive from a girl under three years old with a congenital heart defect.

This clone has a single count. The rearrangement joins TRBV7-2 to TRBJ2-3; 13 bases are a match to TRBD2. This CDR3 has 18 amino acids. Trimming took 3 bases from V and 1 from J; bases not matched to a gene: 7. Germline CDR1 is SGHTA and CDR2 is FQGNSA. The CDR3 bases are TGTGCCAGCAGCTTGGATCGGACTAGCGGGGGCCGCACAGATACGCAGTATTTT. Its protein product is CASSLDRTSGGRTDTQYF.

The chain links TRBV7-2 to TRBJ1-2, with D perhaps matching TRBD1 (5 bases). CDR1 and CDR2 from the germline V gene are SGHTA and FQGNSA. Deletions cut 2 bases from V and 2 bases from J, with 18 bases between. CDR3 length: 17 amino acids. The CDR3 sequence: CASSLRLRGALNYGYTF. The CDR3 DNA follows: TGTGCCAGCAGCTTAAGGCTTCGTGGGGCCCTGAACTATGGCTACACCTTC.

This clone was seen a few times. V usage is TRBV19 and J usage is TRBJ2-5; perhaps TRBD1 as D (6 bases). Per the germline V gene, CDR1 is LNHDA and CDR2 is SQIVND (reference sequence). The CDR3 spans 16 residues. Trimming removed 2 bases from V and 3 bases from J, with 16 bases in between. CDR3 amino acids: CASSIKTRDNEETQYF. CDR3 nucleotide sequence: TGTGCCAGTAGTATAAAAACCCGGGACAACGAAGAGACCCAGTACTTC.

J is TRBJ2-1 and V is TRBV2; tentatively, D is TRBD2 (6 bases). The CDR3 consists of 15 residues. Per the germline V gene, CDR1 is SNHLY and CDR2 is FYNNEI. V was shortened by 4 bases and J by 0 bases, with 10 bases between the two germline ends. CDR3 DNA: TGTGCCAGCAGTGGGGTGGGGGGCTCCTACAATGAGCAGTTCTTC. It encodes CASSGVGGSYNEQFF.

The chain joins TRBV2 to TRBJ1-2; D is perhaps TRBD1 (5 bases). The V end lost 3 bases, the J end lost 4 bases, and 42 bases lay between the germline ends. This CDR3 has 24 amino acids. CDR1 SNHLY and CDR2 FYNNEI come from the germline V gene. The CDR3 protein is CASSDIETSKDRKKNPTIPYGYTF. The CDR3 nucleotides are TGTGCCAGCAGTGATATAGAAACTTCGAAAGACAGAAAGAAAAACCCGACAATACCCTATGGCTACACCTTC. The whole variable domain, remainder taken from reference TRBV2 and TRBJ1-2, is EPEVTQTPSHQVTQMGQEVILRCVPISNHLYFYWYRQILGQKVEFLVSFYNNEISEKSEIFDDQFSVERPDGSNFTLKIRSTKLEDSAMYFCASSDIETSKDRKKNPTIPYGYTFGSGTRLTVV.

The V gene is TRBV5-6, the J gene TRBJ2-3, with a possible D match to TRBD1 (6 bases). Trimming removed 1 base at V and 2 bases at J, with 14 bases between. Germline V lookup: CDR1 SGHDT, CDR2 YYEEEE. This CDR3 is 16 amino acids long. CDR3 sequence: CASSLSGRGITDTQYF. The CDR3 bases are TGTGCCAGCAGCTTGTCGGGCAGGGGAATCACAGATACGCAGTATTTT.

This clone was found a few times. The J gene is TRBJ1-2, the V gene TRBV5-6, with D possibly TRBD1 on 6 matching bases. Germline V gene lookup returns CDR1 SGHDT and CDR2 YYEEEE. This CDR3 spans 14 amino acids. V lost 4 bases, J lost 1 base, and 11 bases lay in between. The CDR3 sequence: CASSRPGDNYGYTF. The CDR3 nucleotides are TGTGCCAGCAGCCGACCAGGGGATAACTATGGCTACACCTTC.

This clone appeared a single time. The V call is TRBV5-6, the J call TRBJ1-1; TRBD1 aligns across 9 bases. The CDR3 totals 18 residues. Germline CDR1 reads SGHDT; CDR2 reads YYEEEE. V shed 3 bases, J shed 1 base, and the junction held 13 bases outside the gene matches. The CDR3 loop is CASSSSVWTGERNTEAFF. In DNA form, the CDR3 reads TGTGCCAGCAGCTCGAGTGTTTGGACAGGGGAAAGGAACACTGAAGCTTTCTTT.

The CDR3 region is CASSVGGDGANVLTF. As DNA, the CDR3 is TGTGCCAGCAGCGTAGGGGGAGATGGGGCCAACGTCCTGACTTTC. The rearrangement joins TRBV9 to TRBJ2-6; tentatively, D is TRBD2 (5 bases). From germline, CDR1 is SGDLS and CDR2 YYNGEE. CDR3 length equals 15 residues. V was clipped by 0 bases and J by 3 bases, with 7 bases between them.

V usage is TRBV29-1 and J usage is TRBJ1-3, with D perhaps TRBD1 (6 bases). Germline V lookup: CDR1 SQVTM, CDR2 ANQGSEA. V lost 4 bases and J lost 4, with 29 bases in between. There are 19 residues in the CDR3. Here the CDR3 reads CSVGTSHDRVQGPGNTIYF. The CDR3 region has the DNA TGCAGCGTTGGGACGAGTCACGACCGAGTTCAGGGGCCGGGAAACACCATATATTTT. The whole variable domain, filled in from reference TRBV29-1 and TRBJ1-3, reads SAVISQKPSRDICQRGTSLTIQCQVDSQVTMMFWYRQQPGQSLTLIATANQGSEATYESGFVIDKFPISRPNLTFSTLTVSNMSPEDSSIYLCSVGTSHDRVQGPGNTIYFGEGSWLTVV.

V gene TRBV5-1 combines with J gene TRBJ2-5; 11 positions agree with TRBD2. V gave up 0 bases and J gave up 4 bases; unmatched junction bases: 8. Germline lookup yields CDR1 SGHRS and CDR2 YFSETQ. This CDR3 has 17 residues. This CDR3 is CASSLAVAGGPRETQYF. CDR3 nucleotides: TGCGCCAGCAGCTTGGCCGTAGCGGGGGGGCCTCGAGAGACCCAGTACTTC.

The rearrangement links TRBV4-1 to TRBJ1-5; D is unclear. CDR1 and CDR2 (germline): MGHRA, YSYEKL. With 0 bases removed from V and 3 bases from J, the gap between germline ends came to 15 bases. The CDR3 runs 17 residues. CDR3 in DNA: TGCGCCAGCAGCCAAGATAAGTGTAGATCAAACAATCAGCCCCAGCATTTT. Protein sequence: CASSQDKCRSNNQPQHF.

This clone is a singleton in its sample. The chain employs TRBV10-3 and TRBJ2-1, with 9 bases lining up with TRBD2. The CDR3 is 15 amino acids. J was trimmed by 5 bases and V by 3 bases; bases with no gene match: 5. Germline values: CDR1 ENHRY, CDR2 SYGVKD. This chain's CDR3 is CAISDPSGANNEQFF. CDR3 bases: TGTGCCATCAGTGACCCTAGCGGGGCCAACAATGAGCAGTTCTTC.

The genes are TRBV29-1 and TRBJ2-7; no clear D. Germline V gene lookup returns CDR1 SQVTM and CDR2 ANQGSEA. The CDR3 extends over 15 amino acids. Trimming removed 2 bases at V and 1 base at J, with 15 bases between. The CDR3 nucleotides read TGCAGCGTTGAAACCCAGAGAGCGTGGTCCTACGAGCAGTACTTC. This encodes CSVETQRAWSYEQYF.